This TCR beta chain was identified in a study of blood T cell repertoires in COVID-19. Sequenced by immunoSEQ multiplex PCR; TCRdb stores in-frame clones only, minus some. The repertoire consists of 46,000 or so clones, with 86% occurring once and the leading ten covering approximately 15%. The V gene end was trimmed by 5 bases and the J gene end by 2 bases; junction bases not matched to a gene: 5. The germline V gene encodes CDR1 KGHSH and CDR2 LQKENI. CDR3 length: 15 residues. This clone was seen just once. The sequenced sample was peripheral blood. The clonotype comes from a man aged 55 to 69 with active or convalescent COVID-19. The chain couples TRBV18 to TRBJ2-1; 8 nucleotides agree with TRBD1. CDR3 bases: TGTGCCAGCTCAGGGGCAGGGGGCGCCTACAATGAGCAGTTCTTC. Its translation: CASSGAGGAYNEQFF.